This T cell receptor beta chain comes out of a study of spatial heterogeneity in lung cancer (dated by TCRdb to the late 2010s). Regarding the study in general: The donors were approximately 70 patients from the lung TRACERx cohort who had early-stage, untreated non-small cell lung cancer. Follow-up PBMC samples were sequenced whenever available, with the median time to follow-up being approximately 2 years after resection. Beta-chain transcripts were consistently detected in greater numbers than alpha-chain transcripts, which likely reflected higher beta-chain transcript abundance. In the raw uncorrected reads, each unique combination of TCR and UMI appeared on average more than ten times. The study quantitatively compared TCR alpha and beta repertoires across multiple tumor regions, matched nontumor lung and blood in non-small cell lung cancer. Nonsynonymous mutation counts, determined by whole-exome sequencing of tumor tissue, were related to features of the TCR repertoire. At surgery, both alpha and beta chains were TCR-sequenced in 200 to 250 tumor regions, some 64 matched nontumor lung samples and 56 PBMC samples. The paper as a whole reports these results and caveats: Only 14 to 15 patients were included in the comparisons of baseline and follow-up blood repertoires. Confirming at a functional level the hypothesis that regional TCRs recognize regional mutations was considered to require additional single-cell paired TCR alpha and beta sequencing. Ubiquitous expanded tumor TCRs showed up in blood more often at tumor resection than at routine follow-up.

The CDR3 measures 15 amino acids from cysteine to phenylalanine. Only CDR3 DNA is held: 45 bases, read in frame from base 1. From the germline V gene, CDR1 is SGHTA and CDR2 is FQGNSA. V is pared back by 5 bases and J by 0 bases, with 13 bases lying between the germline termini. The library relied on 5' RACE. The instrument given in TCRdb is NextSeq 500. To allow correction of PCR and sequencing errors, the TCR library protocol tagged every TCR cDNA molecule with a unique molecular identifier. Regarding the original processing steps: Decombinator tools were used for TCR identification, UMI-based error correction and CDR3 extraction. Expanded TCRs were defined as those above a frequency of 2 per 1,000, corresponding to the top 1% of the tumor frequency distribution. Rényi diversity was computed with the R vegan package after subsampling each repertoire 100 times to 5,000 TCRs. CDR3 similarity networks were built from amino acid triplet string-kernel similarity, connecting CDR3s with pairwise similarity above 0.82. The public reads were reprocessed in TCRdb via fastp at Q25 and MiXCR, keeping in-frame beta chains. Every CDR3 protein is listed once, alongside the most common genes and DNA of its rows. These V and J calls originate from TCRdb's pipeline instead of the authors' own analysis. The sample includes about 120,000 distinct CDR3 sequences, with more than 10% observed a single time. Of the sample, approximately 15% falls within the top ten clones.

The sample's time point label is to be understood as: blood at routine non-recurrence follow-up after resection. For TCR sequencing, whole RNA was extracted from tumor and nontumor lung tissue, or from cryopreserved PBMC samples, and no cell sorting was done. A patient was chosen for TCR sequencing only when enough RNA was available from at least two tumor regions. At least ten counts were recorded for this clonotype. Its antigen is not yet known. Base-call qualities are not available, and no considerably larger clone is one nucleotide away. The material was PBMCs, obtained at follow-up. The receptor comes from a male donor with early-stage non-small cell lung cancer. This sequence uses TRBV7-2 and TRBJ2-5; the D gene is perhaps TRBD1 or TRBD2, as each covers 6 bases. The CDR3 region: CASSRPGAYQETQYF. DNA sequence: TGTGCCAGCAGCCGTCCGGGGGCATACCAAGAGACCCAGTACTTC.